These 24 T cell receptor beta chains were sequenced from one sample in a study of low-dose radiotherapy and immunotherapy resistance in tumors. Described time point: before trial treatment. Gene-specific TRAV and TRBV primers were used for first-strand cDNA, covering alpha and beta chains. For amplifying TCRs, the PCR ran for approximately 18 cycles with Phusion, which was used together with a constant-region primer and the adapter on the V primers. TCRdb fed the reads into MiXCR, producing one record per CDR3 protein. The sample holds about 39,000 distinct CDR3 sequences, less than 40% seen once. Specimen: PBMCs, collected before treatment. These receptor sequences come from a male donor with gallbladder cancer.

The chain combines TRBV7-2 with TRBJ2-1, with a tentative D call TRBD2 (5 bases). The CDR3 extends over 12 amino acids. V lost 5 bases to trimming and J lost 10 bases, with 12 bases between them. Germline-derived CDR1 and CDR2 are SGHTA and FQGNSA. This CDR3 is CASSVSGPEQFF. The CDR3 DNA follows: TGTGCCAGCAGCGTGAGCGGACCCGAGCAGTTCTTC.

J is TRBJ2-2 and V is TRBV6-1, with unresolved D. Trimming removed 1 base from V and 7 bases from J, with 7 bases in between. Germline CDR1 MNHNS, CDR2 SASEGT. The length of the CDR3 is 13 residues. CDR3 protein: CASSEGAVGELFF. Here the CDR3 DNA reads TGTGCCAGCAGTGAAGGGGCGGTCGGGGAGCTGTTTTTT.

Ten or more counts support this clonotype. This chain uses TRBV29-1 with TRBJ2-3, with 7 bases aligning to TRBD2. This CDR3 has 16 amino acids. The germline gives CDR1 SQVTM, CDR2 ANQGSEA. This CDR3 is CRADWGRASLTDTQYF. CDR3 in DNA: TGCAGGGCCGATTGGGGGAGGGCCTCCCTCACAGATACGCAGTATTTT.

Worth noting for this clonotype: A far bigger clonotype differs at one base, so this is likely a read error. The chain combines TRBV5-8 with TRBJ2-5; weak D call: TRBD1 (5 bases). The CDR3 extends over 16 amino acids. The V end lost 4 bases, the J end lost 5 bases, and 21 bases lay between the germline ends. The germline V gene encodes CDR1 SGHTS and CDR2 YDEGEE. CDR3: CASSPTAQALGETQYF. CDR3 coding DNA: TGTGCCAGCAGCCCGACGGCACAGGCCTTGGGGGAGACCCAGTACTTC.

This clonotype was counted at least ten times. The chain links TRBV7-2 to TRBJ2-3; the D is unclear. The CDR3 loop spans 13 amino acids. The V and J ends lost 8 bases and 2 bases respectively, with 11 bases between them. Germline CDR1 is SGHTA and CDR2 is FQGNSA. As DNA, the CDR3 is TGTGCCAGCTCGCCGCGGACCACAGATACGCAGTATTTT. Translated: CASSPRTTDTQYF.

This chain uses TRBV3-1 with TRBJ2-7, with D tentatively TRBD2 (5 bases). Germline assignment: CDR1 LGHDT and CDR2 YNNKEL (reference sequence). CDR3 length equals 15 residues. V was trimmed by 6 bases and J by 6 bases, leaving 21 bases between them. The CDR3 region has the DNA TGTGCCAGCAGGGACTGGAAAGCGCCTTCCGGCGAGCAGTACTTC. Protein: CASRDWKAPSGEQYF.

This clonotype was counted ten times or more. The rearrangement uses TRBV20-1 and TRBJ1-1, with D unclear. Trimming stripped 5 bases from V and 6 bases from J, with 13 bases between. Germline V CDR1 and CDR2: DFQATT, SNEGSKA (reference sequence). This CDR3 region has 12 residues. This CDR3 is CSAFDDGSEAFF. The CDR3 DNA is TGCAGTGCTTTCGACGACGGATCTGAAGCTTTCTTT.

This clonotype has a count of ten or more. This chain joins TRBV6-4 and TRBJ2-1; 8 positions match TRBD2. Looked up from germline, CDR1 is MRHNA and CDR2 is SNTAGT. The V and J ends lost 3 bases and 12 bases, in that order; junction bases with no gene match: 13. The CDR3 has 15 residues. The CDR3 reads CASSELAVPPAGQFF. The CDR3 DNA sequence: TGTGCCAGCAGTGAACTAGCGGTCCCTCCTGCCGGGCAGTTCTTC.

Ten or more counts support this clonotype. The chain uses TRBV29-1 and TRBJ2-1; no definite D call. V was pared by 1 base and J by 7 bases, with 5 bases between. CDR1 and CDR2 from the germline V gene are SQVTM and ANQGSEA. This CDR3 contains 11 residues. The CDR3 coding sequence is TGCAGCGTTGAAGCCCGGAATGAGCAGTTCTTC. It is translated as CSVEARNEQFF.

The V gene is TRBV28, the J gene TRBJ2-7; D is ambiguous. The CDR3 is 13 amino acids. Germline assignment: CDR1 MDHEN and CDR2 SYDVKM. Trimming took off 2 bases at V and 1 base at J, with 6 bases between the two ends. CDR3 amino acids: CASSLTPSYEQYF. The CDR3 DNA reads as TGTGCCAGCAGTTTAACACCATCCTACGAGCAGTACTTC. Filled out from reference TRBV28 and TRBJ2-7, the complete variable domain reads DVKVTQSSRYLVKRTGEKVFLECVQDMDHENMFWYRQDPGLGLRLIYFSYDVKMKEKGDIPEGYSVSREKKERFSLILESASTNQTSMYLCASSLTPSYEQYFGPGTRLTVT.

Regarding this clonotype: It is likely a read error: a sequence one base away is far more abundant. This chain links TRBV7-9 with TRBJ2-7; unclear D gene. The V gene's germline CDR1 is SEHNR and CDR2 FQNEAQ (reference sequence). This CDR3 spans 13 amino acids. Here the CDR3 reads CAISLPVLYEQYF. The CDR3 DNA follows: TGTGCCATCAGCTTACCTGTCCTCTACGAGCAGTACTTC.

This clonotype occurred many times. The CDR3 DNA reads TGTGCCAGCAGTTTAAGGACAGGCGGCGCCGGGGAGCTGTTTTTT. It specifies CASSLRTGGAGELFF. The V and J genes are TRBV6-2 or TRBV6-3 and TRBJ2-2, with 7 bases identical to TRBD1. The length of the CDR3 is 15 residues. Germline lookup yields CDR1 MNHEY and CDR2 SVGEGT. Trimming cost V 4 bases and J 6 bases; bases outside gene matches: 8.

This clonotype came up many times. The rearrangement links TRBV27 to TRBJ1-2; no reliable D call. The CDR3 runs 12 residues. Per germline, CDR1 MNHEY and CDR2 SMNVEV (reference sequence). Trimming shortened V by 5 bases and J by 8 bases, and 12 bases separated the two germline ends. DNA for the CDR3: TGTGCCAGCAGTGACCGGACGGGGGGCTACACCTTC. It is translated as CASSDRTGGYTF.

There are many counts of this clonotype. V is TRBV5-1 and J is TRBJ1-2, with D tentatively TRBD1 (5 bases). The ends were cut back, 3 bases at V and 7 bases at J, with 19 bases in the middle. Per the germline V gene, CDR1 is SGHRS and CDR2 is YFSETQ. The CDR3 is 15 amino acids. DNA for the CDR3: TGCGCCAGCAGCTCCGTGACCCAGGGAGTAGGTGGCTACACCTTC. Protein: CASSSVTQGVGGYTF. Together with reference TRBV5-1 and TRBJ1-2, the CDR3 gives the full variable domain: KAGVTQTPRYLIKTRGQQVTLSCSPISGHRSVSWYQQTPGQGLQFLFEYFSETQRNKGNFPGRFSGRQFSNSRSEMNVSTLELGDSALYLCASSSVTQGVGGYTFGSGTRLTVV.

This chain connects TRBV6-1 to TRBJ1-4, with TRBD1 matching 7 bases. Germline values: CDR1 MNHNS, CDR2 SASEGT. CDR3 size: 17 residues. Germline trimming cut 1 base from V and 3 bases from J; bases unmatched to any gene: 8. The CDR3 here is CASSEVGWDSPNEKLFF. Here the CDR3 DNA reads TGTGCCAGCAGTGAAGTAGGATGGGACAGCCCTAATGAAAAACTGTTTTTT.

This chain uses TRBV5-1 with TRBJ1-2; 7 positions agree with TRBD1. V dropped 0 bases and J dropped 3; count of bases not matched to a gene: 2. Germline lookup yields CDR1 SGHRS and CDR2 YFSETQ. This CDR3 contains 14 residues. The CDR3 coding sequence is TGCGCCAGCAGCTTGGATACAGGGGACTATGGCTACACCTTC. Amino acids: CASSLDTGDYGYTF.

This clonotype was recorded many times. The genes are TRBV2 and TRBJ2-7, with 10 positions matching TRBD2. The CDR3 totals 15 residues. Trimming took 4 bases from V and 1 from J; bases not matched to a gene: 4. Germline-derived CDR1 and CDR2 are SNHLY and FYNNEI. For the CDR3, the DNA is TGTGCCAGCAGTGGTCTGGGACTAGCGTCCTACGAGCAGTACTTC. This gives the protein CASSGLGLASYEQYF.

As to this clonotype: A far larger clone is a single base away, which makes a read error likely. V gene TRBV6-5 combines with J gene TRBJ2-1; the match to TRBD2 covers 9 bases. The CDR3 has 15 amino acids. The ends lost 1 base at V and 11 bases at J; junction bases unmatched: 9. Germline values: CDR1 MNHEY, CDR2 SVGAGI. The CDR3 here is CASSYWTSVVNKQFF. The CDR3 DNA reads as TGTGCCAGCAGTTACTGGACTAGCGTGGTGAATAAGCAGTTCTTC.

This clonotype was observed at least ten times. The chain recombines TRBV27 with TRBJ2-3; 8 nucleotides agree with TRBD2. Trimming removed 7 bases from V and 5 bases from J; junction bases left unmatched: 8. Germline V gives CDR1 MNHEY, CDR2 SMNVEV (reference sequence). This CDR3 has 14 amino acids. The CDR3 reads CASTGLAGLDTQYF. CDR3 in DNA: TGTGCCAGCACCGGATTAGCGGGGCTAGATACGCAGTATTTT.

Only a few counts were recorded for this clonotype. The V call is TRBV24-1, the J call TRBJ2-7, with 11 positions matching TRBD1. Germline CDR1 KGHDR, CDR2 SFDVKD. Losses at the gene ends were 3 bases for V and 3 bases for J; bases not matched to a gene: 3. The CDR3 consists of 15 residues. This chain's CDR3 is CATSDRTGGIYEQYF. CDR3 nucleotide sequence: TGTGCCACCAGTGATCGGACAGGGGGCATCTACGAGCAGTACTTC.

This clonotype was found many times. The chain uses TRBV7-9 and TRBJ2-1; D is ambiguous. CDR1 is SEHNR, CDR2 FQNEAQ, per germline (reference sequence). The CDR3 runs to 13 residues. Trimming took 4 bases from V and 5 from J, leaving 9 bases between them. Here the CDR3 DNA reads TGTGCCAGCAGCTCCCCCCCAAACAATGAGCAGTTCTTC. Its translation is CASSSPPNNEQFF.

This clonotype has ten or more counts. This chain links TRBV5-1 with TRBJ2-1; the D is unclear. With 4 bases removed from V and 7 bases from J, the gap between germline ends came to 9 bases. CDR1 is SGHRS, CDR2 YFSETQ, per germline. This CDR3 has 12 amino acids. The chain's CDR3 is CASSQTRNEQFF. The CDR3 DNA follows: TGCGCCAGCAGCCAGACCCGGAATGAGCAGTTCTTC.

This clonotype occurred many times. The CDR3 DNA follows: TGTGCCAGCAGCGGCCGGGTCTATGGCTACACCTTC. Translated: CASSGRVYGYTF. The chain employs TRBV7-3 and TRBJ1-2; D is unclear. V lost 5 bases and J lost 4, with 8 bases in between. This CDR3 is built from 12 residues. Germline CDR1 and CDR2: SGHTA and FQGTGA.

In this sample, this clonotype turned up many times. The gene calls are TRBV7-2 and TRBJ2-1; 13 bases are shared with TRBD2. This CDR3 comprises 15 residues. After removal of 5 bases from V and 7 bases from J, the junction contained 5 bases not matched to a gene. Germline V gene data show CDR1 as SGHTA and CDR2 as FQGNSA. The CDR3: CASSRMTSGRNEQFF. The CDR3 nucleotides read TGTGCCAGCAGCCGAATGACTAGCGGGAGGAATGAGCAGTTCTTC.